A single sample gave rise to the 21 T cell receptor beta chains below, sequenced in a study of shared T cell receptors in the human thymus. Assay used: immunoSEQ multiplex PCR; TCRdb lists only in-frame clones, some missing. The sample carries hundreds of thousands of clones, approximately 90% recorded once. The same specimen was also included in a second study, on human thymus T cells.

Sequences were obtained from thymocytes. Every receptor here comes from a boy under two years old with a congenital heart defect.

This sequence joins TRBV28 and TRBJ2-5; TRBD2 agrees at 8 bases. V lost 3 bases to trimming and J lost 4 bases; unmatched junction nucleotides: 10. This CDR3 is built from 16 residues. Germline assignment: CDR1 MDHEN and CDR2 SYDVKM. CDR3 coding DNA: TGTGCCAGCAGTTTGGGGGGACTAGGAGGGTTAGAGACCCAGTACTTC. Translated: CASSLGGLGGLETQYF.

The CDR3 loop reads CASSLGGGSYEQYF. The DNA of the CDR3 is TGTGCCAGCAGCTTAGGGGGCGGGAGCTACGAGCAGTACTTC. The chain employs TRBV7-2 and TRBJ2-7, with 7 bases matching TRBD2. CDR1 and CDR2 from the germline V gene are SGHTA and FQGNSA. The CDR3 runs 14 residues. V dropped 1 base and J dropped 3; count of bases not matched to a gene: 3.

This clone has just one count. The chain links TRBV9 to TRBJ2-2; possible D gene TRBD1, 6 bases. V was cut by 0 bases and J by 1 base, with 10 bases left in between. CDR1 and CDR2 from the germline V gene are SGDLS and YYNGEE. The CDR3 length is 16 residues. The CDR3 nucleotides read TGTGCCAGCAGCGTAGCTGAGACAGGGAACACCGGGGAGCTGTTTTTT. Translating gives CASSVAETGNTGELFF.

CDR3 nucleotides: TGTGCCAGCAGCTGGGGGGACACCGGGGAGCTGTTTTTT. It encodes CASSWGDTGELFF. The gene calls are TRBV7-2 and TRBJ2-2, with D tentatively TRBD2 (6 bases). Germline CDR1 reads SGHTA; CDR2 reads FQGNSA. This CDR3 is 13 amino acids long. The V end lost 4 bases, the J end lost 3 bases, and 6 bases lay between the germline ends.

The chain combines TRBV11-2 with TRBJ2-3; weak D call: TRBD2 (5 bases). V gave up 5 bases and J gave up 13 bases, with 22 bases separating them. CDR3 length: 14 amino acids. CDR1 SGHAT and CDR2 FQNNGV come from the germline V gene. Here the CDR3 DNA reads TGTGCCAGCAGCCCCCGGATGAGGCGGAGGACGGAGTATTTT. This codes for CASSPRMRRRTEYF.

This rearrangement joins TRBV13 to TRBJ1-2; unclear D gene. This CDR3 spans 18 amino acids. Germline CDR1 reads PRHDT; CDR2 reads FYEKMQ (reference sequence). V dropped 1 base and J dropped 4 bases, with 22 bases sitting between them. CDR3 DNA: TGTGCCAGCAGCTTAGTGACATCCCTCCCCTTCGTGTCCTATGGCTACACCTTC. Its protein product is CASSLVTSLPFVSYGYTF.

The chain recombines TRBV30 with TRBJ2-3; 11 positions match TRBD2. Germline V gene lookup returns CDR1 GTSNPN and CDR2 SVGIG (reference sequence). This CDR3 has 19 amino acids. The CDR3, as DNA: TGTGCTCCTCCCGCGGGACTAGCGGAGAGCTCTACTAGCACAGATACGCAGTATTTT. It codes for CAPPAGLAESSTSTDTQYF. Together with reference TRBV30 and TRBJ2-3, the CDR3 gives the full variable domain: SQTIHQWPATLVQPVGSPLSLECTVEGTSNPNLYWYRQAAGRGLQLLFYSVGIGQISSEVPQNLSASRPQDRQFILSSKKLLLSDSGFYLCAPPAGLAESSTSTDTQYFGPGTRLTVL.

CDR3: CASSLARETSGRASGANVLTF. As DNA, the CDR3 is TGTGCCAGCAGCTTAGCGCGGGAGACTAGCGGGAGGGCCTCTGGGGCCAACGTCCTGACTTTC. V usage is TRBV7-2 and J usage is TRBJ2-6; 14 nucleotides line up with TRBD2. The CDR3 runs to 21 residues. J gave up 0 bases and V 0 bases, and 7 bases lay outside the gene matches. The V gene's germline CDR1 is SGHTA and CDR2 FQGNSA.

This chain uses TRBV4-2 with TRBJ2-6; TRBD2 agrees at 8 bases. Germline CDR1 LGHNA, CDR2 YNFKEQ. The CDR3 is 19 residues long. The ends lost 3 bases at V and 0 bases at J; junction bases unmatched: 10. CDR3 DNA: TGTGCCAGCAGCCAGCGGACTAGCTGGAAAGACTCTGGGGCCAACGTCCTGACTTTC. This sequence encodes CASSQRTSWKDSGANVLTF.

The rearrangement joins TRBV7-2 to TRBJ2-7; the D gene is possibly TRBD1 (6 bases). Germline CDR1 reads SGHTA; CDR2 reads FQGNSA. CDR3 size: 15 residues. Trimming shortened V by 4 bases and J by 0 bases, and 13 bases separated the two germline ends. CDR3 DNA sequence: TGTGCCAGCAGCTATAACAGGGTTCACTCCTACGAGCAGTACTTC. This encodes CASSYNRVHSYEQYF. Combining the CDR3 with reference TRBV7-2 and TRBJ2-7 gives the whole variable domain GAGVSQSPSNKVTEKGKDVELRCDPISGHTALYWYRQSLGQGLEFLIYFQGNSAPDKSGLPSDRFSAERTGGSVSTLTIQRTQQEDSAVYLCASSYNRVHSYEQYFGPGTRLTVT.

The gene calls are TRBV5-1 and TRBJ2-7; 14 nucleotides line up with TRBD2. The V and J ends lost 4 bases and 4 bases, in that order; junction bases with no gene match: 13. This CDR3 has 18 residues. Germline CDR1 SGHRS, CDR2 YFSETQ. The CDR3 DNA follows: TGCGCCAGCAGCCCTAGACCCCGACTAGCGGGAGGGACTTACGAGCAGTACTTC. Encoded protein: CASSPRPRLAGGTYEQYF.

This clone was seen a single time. Other DNA sequences in this sample translate to the same CDR3. This chain links TRBV20-1 with TRBJ2-7, with 8 bases lining up with TRBD1. V shed 3 bases and J 6 bases; nucleotides not matched to a gene: 1. Germline CDR1 is DFQATT and CDR2 is SNEGSKA (reference sequence). CDR3 length equals 11 residues. The CDR3 reads CSARTGVEQYF. In DNA, the CDR3 is TGCAGTGCTAGGACAGGGGTCGAGCAGTACTTC.

This chain links TRBV15 with TRBJ2-1; D is possibly TRBD1 (5 bases). The CDR3 loop spans 14 amino acids. Deletions cut 1 base from V and 5 bases from J, with 9 bases between. Per germline, CDR1 LNHNV and CDR2 YYDKDF (reference sequence). The CDR3 sequence is CATSRGQGNNEQFF. The CDR3 coding sequence is TGTGCCACCAGCAGAGGTCAGGGAAACAATGAGCAGTTCTTC.

The rearrangement joins TRBV15 to TRBJ2-2; D perhaps matches TRBD2 (7 bases). Per the germline V gene, CDR1 is LNHNV and CDR2 is YYDKDF (reference sequence). V was trimmed by 0 bases and J by 3 bases, leaving 14 bases between them. The CDR3 is 17 amino acids. The DNA of the CDR3 is TGTGCCACCAGCAGAGAAATGGGGGGGCCGGACACCGGGGAGCTGTTTTTT. It codes for CATSREMGGPDTGELFF.

This sequence joins TRBV19 and TRBJ1-1, with 10 bases that match TRBD1. The CDR3 runs 16 residues. CDR1 is LNHDA and CDR2 is SQIVND in the germline V gene (reference sequence). V trimming: 5 bases; J trimming: 4 bases; junction bases outside the gene matches: 10. The CDR3 bases are TGTGCCAGTAGTCCGAGGACAGGGGGTGGTGGCACTGAAGCTTTCTTT. The encoded protein is CASSPRTGGGGTEAFF. Filled out from reference TRBV19 and TRBJ1-1, the complete variable domain reads DGGITQSPKYLFRKEGQNVTLSCEQNLNHDAMYWYRQDPGQGLRLIYYSQIVNDFQKGDIAEGYSVSREKKESFPLTVTSAQKNPTAFYLCASSPRTGGGGTEAFFGQGTRLTVV.

CDR3 DNA: TGCGCCAGCAGCTTGGTAAAACCGGGACTTTCGTGCAATGAGCAGTTCTTC. Amino acid sequence: CASSLVKPGLSCNEQFF. This chain connects TRBV5-1 to TRBJ2-1, with D possibly matching TRBD2 (6 bases). The CDR3 sequence is 17 residues long. In germline, CDR1 is SGHRS, CDR2 YFSETQ. The germline V and J ends were trimmed by 0 bases and 6 bases, with 19 bases remaining between them.

V usage is TRBV9 and J usage is TRBJ2-3; 9 positions match TRBD2. The CDR3 totals 16 residues. In germline, CDR1 is SGDLS, CDR2 YYNGEE. The V and J ends lost 2 bases and 1 base, in that order; junction bases with no gene match: 5. CDR3 sequence: CASSVSGSRRTDTQYF. CDR3 bases: TGTGCCAGCAGCGTTAGCGGGAGTAGGCGCACAGATACGCAGTATTTT.

This chain connects TRBV10-2 to TRBJ2-3; 9 bases are a match to TRBD1. CDR3 length equals 14 residues. Germline assignment: CDR1 WSHSY and CDR2 SAAADI. The V segment lost 10 bases and the J segment 3 bases; nucleotides outside the gene matches: 8. CDR3 DNA: TGCGCCACCCCCCCGGGACAGGGTACAGATACGCAGTATTTT. Its translation is CATPPGQGTDTQYF.

This chain joins TRBV27 and TRBJ2-1; 13 bases align to TRBD2. The CDR3 length is 18 residues. Germline assignment: CDR1 MNHEY and CDR2 SMNVEV (reference sequence). The ends lost 5 bases at V and 4 bases at J; junction bases unmatched: 11. CDR3 sequence: CASSHTSGRALVYNEQFF. CDR3 sequence (DNA): TGTGCCAGCAGTCACACTAGCGGGAGGGCTCTAGTTTACAATGAGCAGTTCTTC.

The rearrangement links TRBV6-4 to TRBJ2-1, with 11 bases fitting TRBD2. The CDR3 has 14 residues. CDR1 is MRHNA, CDR2 SNTAGT, per germline. With V trimmed by 9 bases and J by 8 bases, 9 bases remained unmatched. Here the CDR3 reads CARISGRALDEQFF. The DNA for the CDR3 is TGTGCCAGGATTAGCGGGAGGGCCCTGGATGAGCAGTTCTTC.

The CDR3 here is CASSQGNQAGGIGELFF. CDR3 sequence (DNA): TGTGCCAGCAGCCAAGGAAATCAAGCGGGAGGCATCGGGGAGCTGTTTTTT. The chain couples TRBV4-2 to TRBJ2-2; 9 nucleotides align to TRBD2. The germline gives CDR1 LGHNA, CDR2 YNFKEQ. The V segment lost 1 base and the J segment 7 bases; nucleotides outside the gene matches: 10. CDR3 length: 17 residues.